This TCR beta chain was recovered during a study of vaccination effects on CD4 cells after COVID-19. Overall study findings and caveats: Convalescents' post-vaccine spike-reactive clones were mainly new, vaccine-induced.

Only in-frame clones appear in the TCRdb table, and some are missing; sequencing was by immunoSEQ multiplex PCR. The sample consists of 30,000 to 45,000 clones, about 78% of them appearing once. Concerning this clone: Its matching antigen is unknown.

Within the ViraFEST assay, antigen-specific CD4+ T cells underwent expansion with viral peptide pools prior to sequencing. Cells that had been cultured for roughly eleven days were the source of isolated CD4+ T cells. The person was diagnosed with PCR-confirmed SARS-CoV-2 infection between March and December 2020. Culturing of two million PBMC per well took place with around 10 IU/ml IL-2 and 7.5 to 10 ug/ml peptides. Germline V gives CDR1 LGHDT, CDR2 YNNKEL (reference sequence). V lost 3 bases, J lost 3 bases, and 14 bases lay in between. CDR3 length equals 16 residues. This material consisted of CD4+ T cells from PBMCs cultured with HCoV-NL63 spike peptides, taken before COVID-19 vaccination. This clonotype was obtained from a human donor who had a prior SARS-CoV-2 infection. The genes are TRBV3-1 (or the pseudogene TRBV3-2) and TRBJ2-2; D remains unclear. CDR3 DNA sequence: TGTGCCAGCAGCCAGGCTGCTTTACGGTACACCGGGGAGCTGTTTTTT. Translated: CASSQAALRYTGELFF.